These T cell receptor beta chains were read from a single sample in a study of CD8+CD57+ T cells in acquired aplastic anemia. TCRdb independently ran MiXCR on the reads; one entry per CDR3 protein. There are some 240,000 distinct CDR3 sequences in the sample; 30% to 35% occur only once, and 1.1% lies in the top ten. Sequenced input: sorted CD4+, CD8+, or CD8+CD57+ T cells (not recorded which) from PBMCs. All receptors derive from a human donor in good health, serving as a control. The CDR3 runs from the conserved cysteine through the conserved F or W.

cdr3_aa: CASSFKGARETQYF
j_call: TRBJ2-5
v_call: TRBV19

cdr3_aa: CASSLVNLNYGYTF
j_call: TRBJ1-2
v_call: TRBV7-9

cdr3_aa: CASSQKSGLAGLVSYNEQFF
j_call: TRBJ2-1
v_call: TRBV4-1

cdr3_aa: CSVVQRSKVNEQYF
j_call: TRBJ2-7
v_call: TRBV29-1

cdr3_aa: CASSIDRSRGYGYTF
j_call: TRBJ1-2
v_call: TRBV5-1

cdr3_aa: CSVEDYPRGNTEAFF
j_call: TRBJ1-1
v_call: TRBV29-1

cdr3_aa: CASSFTGVDTEAFF
j_call: TRBJ1-1
v_call: TRBV5-1

cdr3_aa: CASRLGGGNQPQHF
j_call: TRBJ1-5
v_call: TRBV2

cdr3_aa: CASSEEKTSPLHF
j_call: TRBJ1-6
v_call: TRBV6-1

cdr3_aa: CASSMDGGGPYNEQFF
j_call: TRBJ2-1
v_call: TRBV19

cdr3_aa: CASSQGRFDYGYTF
j_call: TRBJ1-2
v_call: TRBV14

cdr3_aa: CASSQDSVAQYF
j_call: TRBJ2-5
v_call: TRBV3-1

cdr3_aa: CASSLTGHNTGELFF
j_call: TRBJ2-2
v_call: TRBV7-8

cdr3_aa: CASSGTAAYGYTF
j_call: TRBJ1-2
v_call: TRBV6-1

cdr3_aa: CASSPIAGGKNEQFF
j_call: TRBJ2-1
v_call: TRBV5-1

cdr3_aa: CATSRGRGSNYGYTF
j_call: TRBJ1-2
v_call: TRBV15